The 22 T cell receptor beta chains reported below all come from one sample, sequenced in a study of CD8+ T cells in alopecia areata. RNA extraction was followed by reverse transcription into cDNA, which acted as the sequencing template. Sequenced by immunoSEQ multiplex PCR; TCRdb stores in-frame clones only, minus some. This table holds about 74,000 clones, around 29% found once. Treatment defined: oral pan-JAK inhibitor, 5-10 mg twice daily. Sample: CD8+ T cells sorted from blood, taken at week 4, from a patient treated with tofacitinib. These receptors were collected from a human donor with alopecia areata.

This chain uses TRBV11-1 with TRBJ1-1; 7 bases line up with TRBD1. The ends lost 2 bases at V and 4 bases at J; junction bases unmatched: 1. The germline CDR1 and CDR2 sequences are SGHAT and FQDESV (reference sequence). This CDR3 spans 13 amino acids. DNA for the CDR3: TGTGCCAGCAGCTTAAACAGGGGCACTGAAGCTTTCTTT. Residues: CASSLNRGTEAFF.

This clone was counted a few times. One junction end does not reproduce the germline sequence, and a read error may be involved. The V gene is TRBV29-1, the J gene TRBJ2-6; 7 bases match TRBD2. Germline CDR1 reads SQVTM; CDR2 reads ANQGSEA. The CDR3 has 14 residues. The DNA of the CDR3 is TGCAGCGTTGGAGGGGCAAGCGGGGCCAACGCCCTGACTTTC. Its protein is CSVGGASGANALTF.

This clone came up many times. J is TRBJ1-1 and V is TRBV5-1; TRBD1 might be the D (6 bases). This CDR3 is 13 amino acids long. V was pared by 1 base and J by 8 bases, with 12 bases between. The germline CDR1 and CDR2 sequences are SGHRS and YFSETQ. CDR3: CASSLQGWEEAFF. Here the CDR3 DNA reads TGCGCCAGCAGCTTGCAGGGGTGGGAGGAAGCTTTCTTT.

The rearrangement joins TRBV29-1 to TRBJ1-2, with 9 bases fitting TRBD1. J lost 8 bases, V lost 7 bases, and 11 bases had no gene match. Per germline, CDR1 SQVTM and CDR2 ANQGSEA. The CDR3 sequence is 13 residues long. In DNA, the CDR3 is TGCAGCGCTAGGTCCGGGACAGGGTCCGGCTACACCTTC. This translates into CSARSGTGSGYTF.

This chain joins TRBV5-4 and TRBJ2-5; tentative D call: TRBD1 (5 bases). Germline lookup yields CDR1 SGHNT and CDR2 YYREEE (reference sequence). The CDR3 runs to 12 residues. Trimming removed 10 bases from V and 0 bases from J, with 10 bases in between. The CDR3 protein is CAAAQDQETQYF. The CDR3 nucleotides are TGTGCCGCCGCACAGGACCAAGAGACCCAGTACTTC.

J is TRBJ1-5 and V is TRBV30; tentatively, D is TRBD1 (6 bases). Trimming took off 3 bases at V and 7 bases at J, with 10 bases between the two ends. Germline CDR1 is GTSNPN and CDR2 is SVGIG (reference sequence). The CDR3 is 12 amino acids. The CDR3 bases are TGTGCCTGGAGGACAGGTCGGCAGCCCCAGCATTTT. Translating it yields CAWRTGRQPQHF. The variable domain in full, with the rest retrieved from reference TRBV30 and TRBJ1-5, is SQTIHQWPATLVQPVGSPLSLECTVEGTSNPNLYWYRQAAGRGLQLLFYSVGIGQISSEVPQNLSASRPQDRQFILSSKKLLLSDSGFYLCAWRTGRQPQHFGDGTRLSIL.

The chain employs TRBV29-1 and TRBJ2-5; TRBD2 matches at 11 bases. V was pared by 6 bases and J by 4 bases, with 4 bases of the junction left unmatched. Germline CDR1 and CDR2: SQVTM and ANQGSEA. The CDR3 has 13 amino acids. The CDR3 region is CSVVSGRAETQYF. The CDR3 DNA reads TGCAGCGTGGTTAGCGGGAGGGCAGAGACCCAGTACTTC. The whole variable domain, filled in from reference TRBV29-1 and TRBJ2-5, reads SAVISQKPSRDICQRGTSLTIQCQVDSQVTMMFWYRQQPGQSLTLIATANQGSEATYESGFVIDKFPISRPNLTFSTLTVSNMSPEDSSIYLCSVVSGRAETQYFGPGTRLLVL.

J is TRBJ2-5 and V is TRBV2; 8 nucleotides line up with TRBD2. This CDR3 has 16 amino acids. The trim removed 3 bases at V and 1 base at J, leaving 7 bases unmatched. Germline CDR1 and CDR2: SNHLY and FYNNEI. CDR3 protein: CASSDILAGPQETQYF. CDR3 DNA: TGTGCCAGCAGTGATATTTTAGCGGGACCCCAAGAGACCCAGTACTTC.

The sample holds a few counts of this clone. The V gene is TRBV6-1, the J gene TRBJ2-1; no clear D gene. This CDR3 has 13 residues. From germline, CDR1 is MNHNS and CDR2 SASEGT. V lost 7 bases and J lost 8, with 15 bases in between. CDR3 nucleotides: TGTGCCAGCACCCCTAGTGTATTCGATGAGCAGTTCTTC. It specifies CASTPSVFDEQFF.

This clone has more than one count but fewer than ten. V is TRBV7-2 and J is TRBJ1-1; TRBD1 agrees at 9 bases. Trimming took 5 bases from V and 8 from J; bases not matched to a gene: 9. Germline V gives CDR1 SGHTA, CDR2 FQGNSA. This CDR3 has 14 amino acids. The CDR3 nucleotides are TGTGCCAGCAGCCTCCTGACAGGGGGTAGGGAAGCTTTCTTT. Protein: CASSLLTGGREAFF.

This clone was recorded a few times. This chain joins TRBV30 and TRBJ1-5, with a possible D match to TRBD1 (5 bases). V shed 3 bases and J shed 0 bases, with 12 bases lying between them. The CDR3 length is 15 residues. The germline V gene encodes CDR1 GTSNPN and CDR2 SVGIG (reference sequence). The chain's CDR3 is CAWSSGTHSNQPQHF. CDR3 nucleotides: TGTGCCTGGAGCTCGGGGACCCATAGCAATCAGCCCCAGCATTTT. The full variable domain, in which reference TRBV30 and TRBJ1-5 provide the parts outside the CDR3, is SQTIHQWPATLVQPVGSPLSLECTVEGTSNPNLYWYRQAAGRGLQLLFYSVGIGQISSEVPQNLSASRPQDRQFILSSKKLLLSDSGFYLCAWSSGTHSNQPQHFGDGTRLSIL.

The chain has TRBV7-9 and TRBJ1-1; D is unresolved. The CDR3 is 15 residues long. With 3 bases removed from V and 4 bases from J, the gap between germline ends came to 15 bases. Germline V gene data show CDR1 as SEHNR and CDR2 as FQNEAQ (reference sequence). CDR3 coding DNA: TGTGCCAGCAGCTTCGGCTCGGGGTGGGGCACTGAAGCTTTCTTT. This encodes CASSFGSGWGTEAFF.

The rearrangement joins TRBV29-1 to TRBJ1-5, with 7 bases lining up with TRBD1. CDR3 length: 13 residues. With V trimmed by 4 bases and J by 6 bases, 6 bases remained unmatched. The V gene's germline CDR1 is SQVTM and CDR2 ANQGSEA. This CDR3 is CSVVDREGQPQHF. CDR3 bases: TGCAGCGTTGTAGACAGGGAGGGTCAGCCCCAGCATTTT.

This clone was detected only a few times. The chain has TRBV30 and TRBJ1-5; 7 bases match TRBD1. The V gene's germline CDR1 is GTSNPN and CDR2 SVGIG (reference sequence). V lost 2 bases, J lost 4 bases, and 5 bases stayed unmatched. The CDR3 sequence is 14 residues long. CDR3 bases: TGTGCCTGGAGTCCCGGGACAGAGAATCAGCCCCAGCATTTT. It codes for CAWSPGTENQPQHF.

As DNA, the CDR3 is TGCAGCGCCGGACAGCCCTACGAGCAGTACTTC. Its translation: CSAGQPYEQYF. The chain carries TRBV29-1 and TRBJ2-7, with D tentatively TRBD1 (6 bases). Per germline, CDR1 SQVTM and CDR2 ANQGSEA. V dropped 7 bases and J dropped 2 bases, with 9 bases sitting between them. The CDR3 loop spans 11 amino acids.

The genes are TRBV15 and TRBJ2-7, with D tentatively TRBD1 or TRBD2 (5 bases each). The germline CDR1 and CDR2 sequences are LNHNV and YYDKDF (reference sequence). This CDR3 has 16 residues. The germline V and J ends were trimmed by 0 bases and 4 bases, with 16 bases remaining between them. This CDR3 is CATSRDGTSGSYEQYF. The CDR3 coding sequence is TGTGCCACCAGCAGAGATGGGACGTCGGGATCGTACGAGCAGTACTTC.

This clone has a handful of counts. The rearrangement links TRBV29-1 to TRBJ1-2, with TRBD1 matching 8 bases. The CDR3 consists of 12 residues. The ends lost 3 bases at V and 7 bases at J; junction bases unmatched: 4. CDR1 is SQVTM, CDR2 ANQGSEA, per germline. The CDR3, as DNA: TGCAGCGTTGATGACAGGGGTGGTGGCTACACCTTC. This codes for CSVDDRGGGYTF.

The table lists this clone with a few counts. The rearrangement joins TRBV30 to TRBJ1-2; D unresolved. Germline assignment: CDR1 GTSNPN and CDR2 SVGIG (reference sequence). V dropped 1 base and J dropped 2 bases, with 8 bases sitting between them. The CDR3 runs 13 residues. The CDR3 DNA reads TGTGCCTGGAGTGAGCTCAGAAACTATGGCTACACCTTC. Translating gives CAWSELRNYGYTF.

The chain joins TRBV29-1 to TRBJ1-1, with TRBD1 as a possible D gene (6 bases). The germline gives CDR1 SQVTM, CDR2 ANQGSEA. The CDR3 totals 11 residues. The ends were cut back, 7 bases at V and 8 bases at J, with 14 bases in the middle. The CDR3 DNA follows: TGCAGCGGCCTGGGGGGCCCGGAAGCTTTCTTT. Translated, it gives CSGLGGPEAFF.

The chain employs TRBV29-1 and TRBJ2-7, with TRBD1 matching over 8 bases. Germline V lookup: CDR1 SQVTM, CDR2 ANQGSEA. The CDR3 contains 14 residues. The junction had 4 bases not matched to a gene; V was cut back by 2 bases and J by 1 base. The CDR3 DNA is TGCAGCGTTGAACAAGGACAGGGATCCTACGAGCAGTACTTC. Translating gives CSVEQGQGSYEQYF.

This clone was counted between two and nine times. V is TRBV29-1 and J is TRBJ2-1; TRBD2 is a possible D gene (6 bases). With 6 bases removed from V and 10 bases from J, the gap between germline ends came to 16 bases. The CDR3 is made up of 12 amino acids. Germline V gene sequence: CDR1 SQVTM, CDR2 ANQGSEA. CDR3 sequence reads: CSVPTPGVEQFF. In DNA form, the CDR3 reads TGCAGCGTCCCGACCCCGGGGGTGGAGCAGTTCTTC.

This clone was counted at least ten times. The chain uses TRBV7-9 and TRBJ2-7, with TRBD2 matching 8 bases. J lost 2 bases, V lost 2 bases, and 2 bases had no gene match. This CDR3 comprises 14 residues. Germline V lookup: CDR1 SEHNR, CDR2 FQNEAQ (reference sequence). This CDR3 is CASSLTSGTYEQYF. The CDR3 DNA reads TGTGCCAGCAGCTTAACTAGCGGAACCTACGAGCAGTACTTC.